The TCR beta chain described here comes from a study of human CD8 memory T cell subsets. The germline gives CDR1 SNHLY, CDR2 FYNNEI. The CDR3 has 14 amino acids. CCR7+ PD-1- TIGIT- CD8+ T cells were termed stem-like memory (TSTEM). The TCR beta sequencing libraries came from UMI-labeled 5' RACE. TCRdb reprocessed the 5' RACE reads and keeps a single row for each CDR3 protein, giving no DNA. The sample shows some 17,000 distinct CDR3 sequences, and 5% to 6.5% sits with its ten largest clones. The sequencing input was CD8+ stem-like memory T cells (TSCM and TCM) sorted from PBMCs. Subset given: stem-like memory CD8 T cells (TSTEM), CCR7+ PD-1- TIGIT-. The chain uses TRBV2 and TRBJ2-3; absent DNA, TCRdb's TRBD1 call cannot be checked. The TCR comes from a human donor in good health. CDR3 amino acids: CASSGHPSGDTQYF.